This T cell receptor (beta chain) was identified in a study of blood T cell repertoires in COVID-19. As for the study in general: Acute and convalescent COVID-19 specimens originated in the United States, Italy and Spain. The analysed material was cDNA or gDNA that came from T cells, B-cell-depleted T cells, or PBMCs.

V was pared by 5 bases and J by 8 bases, with 9 bases of the junction left unmatched. Germline-derived CDR1 and CDR2 are MNHEY and SMNVEV (reference sequence). This CDR3 region has 15 residues. In the original analysis: For nucleated cells, counts were estimated from reference gene primer amplification. Generated by immunoSEQ multiplex PCR, the TCRdb table keeps only in-frame clones and is missing some. V, J and clone size are those of that table, while D and trimming were read from the DNA. The table has 120,000 or so clones, 88% seen once. Sequencing input: peripheral blood. This rearrangement joins TRBV27 to TRBJ2-3; 11 bases are a match to TRBD2. The TCR originated in a human donor in a cohort sampled during active COVID-19. The CDR3 nucleotides are TGTGCCAGCAGTCCTCTAGCGGGGGGCCCATTTACGCAGTATTTT. This codes for CASSPLAGGPFTQYF.